This paragraph covers one T cell receptor beta chain sequence. The authors' processing: By means of reference gene primer amplification, nucleated cell counts were estimated. Libraries were prepared by immunoSEQ multiplex PCR; TCRdb keeps only in-frame clonotypes and omits some of them. V and J calls and clone size follow that table, whereas D and trimming were derived from the DNA. The sample records 250,000 or so clones, approximately 85% being singletons. Germline values: CDR1 MNHEY, CDR2 SMNVEV (reference sequence). V dropped 8 bases and J dropped 5; count of bases not matched to a gene: 5. This CDR3 is built from 12 residues. These data are taken from a study of blood T cell repertoires in COVID-19. The study drew participants aged about 18 to 95 years from 20 to 30 US areas. Participants had their cohort set by participant-reported clinical history. Shortly before study entry, within 2 weeks, exposed participants had met a COVID-19 case.

This receptor was taken from a woman between 45 and 65 years old who had been exposed to COVID-19. The rearrangement joins TRBV27 to TRBJ1-1, with 7 bases matching TRBD1. Sample: PBMCs or T cells enriched from blood (not recorded which). The CDR3 sequence: CASGNRGTEAFF. CDR3 sequence (DNA): TGTGCCAGCGGGAACAGGGGTACTGAAGCTTTCTTT.